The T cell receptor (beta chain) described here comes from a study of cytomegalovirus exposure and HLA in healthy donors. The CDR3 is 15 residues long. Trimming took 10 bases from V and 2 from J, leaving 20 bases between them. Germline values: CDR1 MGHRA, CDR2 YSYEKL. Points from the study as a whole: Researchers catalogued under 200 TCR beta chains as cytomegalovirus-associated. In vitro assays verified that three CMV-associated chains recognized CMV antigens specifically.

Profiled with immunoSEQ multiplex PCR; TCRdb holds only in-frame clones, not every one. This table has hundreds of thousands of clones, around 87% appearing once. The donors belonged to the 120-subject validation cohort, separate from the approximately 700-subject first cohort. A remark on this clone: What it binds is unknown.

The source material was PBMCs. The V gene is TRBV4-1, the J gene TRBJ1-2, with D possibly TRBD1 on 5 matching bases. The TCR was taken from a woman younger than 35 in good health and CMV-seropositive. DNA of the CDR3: TGCGCCACACGAGAACCTAAGCGGGGGAACTATGGCTACACCTTC. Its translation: CATREPKRGNYGYTF.